The clone carrying this T cell receptor (beta chain) was seen a few times. TCRdb ran MiXCR on the 5' RACE reads and lists one entry per CDR3 protein. The table records over 30,000 distinct CDR3 sequences, 16% of them present only once. CDR3 length: 15 residues. Germline V CDR1 and CDR2: MNHNS, SASEGT. The J segment lost 6 bases and the V segment lost 6 bases, leaving 5 bases of the junction unmatched. The data are from a study of CD8 T cells in ankylosing spondylitis. This clonotype was sampled from a male donor with ankylosing spondylitis or in good health (not recorded which). The V gene is TRBV6-1, the J gene TRBJ2-2, with 12 bases identical to TRBD2. Sequencing used blood. The CDR3 DNA sequence: TGTGCCAGCAGGCCCACTAGCGGGAGGCCCGGGGAGCTGTTTTTT. Translating it yields CASRPTSGRPGELFF.